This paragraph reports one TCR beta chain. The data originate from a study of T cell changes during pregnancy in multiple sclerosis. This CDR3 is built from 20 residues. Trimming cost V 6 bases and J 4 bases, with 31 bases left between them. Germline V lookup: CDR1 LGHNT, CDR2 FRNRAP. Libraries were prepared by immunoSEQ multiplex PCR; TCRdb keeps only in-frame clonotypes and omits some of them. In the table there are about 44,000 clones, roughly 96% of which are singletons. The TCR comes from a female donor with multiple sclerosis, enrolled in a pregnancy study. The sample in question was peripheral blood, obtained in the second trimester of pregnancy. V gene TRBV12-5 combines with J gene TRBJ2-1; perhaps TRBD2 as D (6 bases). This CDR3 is CASGDRGTGSTPGSYNEQFF. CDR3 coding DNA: TGTGCTAGTGGGGATCGCGGGACCGGATCAACACCAGGGTCTTACAATGAGCAGTTCTTC.